These T cell receptor beta chains were read from a single sample in a study of cytomegalovirus exposure and HLA in healthy donors. Profiled with immunoSEQ multiplex PCR; TCRdb holds only in-frame clones, not every one. The sample records about 120,000 clones, 65% to 85% being singletons. The sequencing sample was made of PBMCs. These receptors came from a man between 50 and 59 years old in good health and CMV-seronegative. Each CDR3 is given with its conserved first and last residue.

v_gene | CDR3aa
TRBV10-3 | CAISPHGDSYEQYF
TRBV6-1 | CASSEAGQGLNTEAFF
TRBV9 | CASSAFTGANSPLHF
TRBV9 | CASSLRPVSTGELFF
TRBV21-1 | CASSNLKRELPGEQYF
TRBV28 | CASSLGGVQETQYF
TRBV27 | CASSDPDFSDREGRQPQHF
TRBV28 | CASSSGNQPQHF
TRBV15 | CATSGRGGDLRGYTF
TRBV7-2 | CASSLTPLENQPQHF
TRBV20-1 | CSASLSDTQYF
TRBV6-1 | CASSDWGDTEAFF
TRBV7-6 | CASSLSRASLPNEQFF
TRBV9 | CASSVRTGANTGELFF
TRBV7-3 | CASSSGGEKLFF
TRBV19 | CASSPRLAGQETQYF
TRBV6-5 | CASSYTGVPSYEQYF
TRBV7-2 | CASSFENLNTEAFF
TRBV6-5 | CASSSSVSYGYTF
TRBV5-4 | CASSPPSGRLNEQFF
TRBV29-1 | CSVGPAANEKLFF
TRBV20-1 | CSAVGGEQYF
TRBV7-2 | CASRLREAYGYTF
TRBV28 | CASSLITSGLNLYEQYF
TRBV28 | CASSPGQGEQYF
TRBV5-1 | CASSLDRGPPLHF
TRBV14 | CASSQVSYEQYF
TRBV7-6 | CASSLGVDGAGNTIYF
TRBV7-9 | CASSFGGSYEQYF
TRBV5-6 | CASSFIPGTEAFF
TRBV28 | CASSYSYRAGSYNEQFF
TRBV7-6 | CASSLTPSRDSGCYTQYF
TRBV5-4 | CASSLQGAFGETQYF
TRBV11-3 | CASSLTSGGDMDTQYF
TRBV6-5 | CASSRRGEDEKLFF
TRBV28 | CASSLSLAKNIQYF
TRBV7-2 | CASSLVSGDQETQYF
TRBV27 | CASSLISSYEQYF
TRBV11-2 | CASSLDLARETQYF
TRBV11-3 | CASSPTGTVETQYF
TRBV21-1 | CASSKGGDEKLFF
TRBV5-1 | CASSLRTSLETQYF
TRBV28 | CASTVVGTGAPYEQYF
TRBV30 | CAWRRTEALF
TRBV29-1 | CSVVSGQLLYNEQFF
TRBV5-1 | CASSLGGDGYGYTF
TRBV7-2 | CASSLADRENTEAFF